These 16 T cell receptor beta chains share one sample of origin, sequenced in a study of blood T cell repertoires in COVID-19 (dated by TCRdb to the early 2020s). Library construction relied on the immunoSEQ multiplex PCR assay. The immuneACCESS repertoire file appears here via TCRdb, limited to in-frame rearrangements. These files lack a portion of the clones; in checked studies, under half of the deficit traces to unresolved V genes, and the cause of the others is not known. Within this sample are under 250,000 clones, with about 82% of them counted one time only. The ten largest clones add up to 2.4% of the sample. Source material: peripheral blood. The receptors were gathered from a woman aged 70 to 79 with COVID-19, enrolled during active disease.

The J gene is TRBJ1-2, the V gene TRBV7-2; D ambiguous. Germline CDR1 is SGHTA and CDR2 is FQGNSA. Trimming removed 2 bases from V and 5 bases from J, with 12 bases in between. The CDR3 loop spans 14 amino acids. In DNA, the CDR3 is TGTGCCAGCAGCTTAACGTCCGGTTCTTATGGCTACACCTTC. It translates to CASSLTSGSYGYTF.

V is TRBV13 and J is TRBJ2-3; 7 positions agree with TRBD1. V gave up 5 bases and J gave up 3 bases; unmatched junction bases: 8. This CDR3 is built from 15 residues. CDR1 is PRHDT, CDR2 FYEKMQ, per germline (reference sequence). The CDR3, as DNA: TGTGCCAGCAGCGCACCCGGGACAGAGACAGATACGCAGTATTTT. It codes for CASSAPGTETDTQYF.

This chain's CDR3 is CASSPDRDRVNEQYF. The CDR3 nucleotides are TGCGCCAGCAGCCCGGATAGGGACAGGGTGAACGAGCAGTACTTC. The chain is built from TRBV5-1 and TRBJ2-7, with 9 bases that match TRBD1. The CDR3 runs 15 residues. Germline V gene lookup returns CDR1 SGHRS and CDR2 YFSETQ. V was clipped by 4 bases and J by 5 bases; unmatched bases: 10.

The chain carries TRBV19 and TRBJ1-5; D perhaps matches TRBD1 (6 bases). Looked up from germline, CDR1 is LNHDA and CDR2 is SQIVND (reference sequence). CDR3 size: 14 residues. The germline V and J ends were trimmed by 5 bases and 5 bases, with 13 bases remaining between them. CDR3 region: CASSLPPGDQPQHF. As DNA, the CDR3 is TGTGCCAGTAGTTTACCTCCAGGGGATCAGCCCCAGCATTTT.

V gene TRBV7-2 combines with J gene TRBJ2-7; D call uncertain. Germline V gene sequence: CDR1 SGHTA, CDR2 FQGNSA. The CDR3 covers 13 residues. V lost 5 bases and J 3 bases, leaving 11 bases between the germline ends. Here the CDR3 reads CASSPRLDYEQYF. The CDR3 nucleotides read TGTGCCAGCAGCCCGAGGCTCGACTACGAGCAGTACTTC.

As DNA, the CDR3 is TGTGCCAGCAGCTTTGGCGGTTACACTGAAGCTTTCTTT. As protein: CASSFGGYTEAFF. The V gene is TRBV7-9, the J gene TRBJ1-1; no clear D. The CDR3 runs 13 residues. V gave up 3 bases and J gave up 3 bases, with 8 bases separating them. Germline CDR1 reads SEHNR; CDR2 reads FQNEAQ (reference sequence).

CDR3 DNA: TGTGCCAGCTCACCAACTAAGGGACAGGGGAACACCGGGGAGCTGTTTTTT. This translates into CASSPTKGQGNTGELFF. The chain joins TRBV18 to TRBJ2-2, with 9 bases fitting TRBD1. Trimming cost V 2 bases and J 1 base; bases outside gene matches: 5. The CDR3 runs to 17 residues. The germline V gene encodes CDR1 KGHSH and CDR2 LQKENI.

The genes are TRBV25-1 and TRBJ1-1; D is unresolved. V was shortened by 7 bases and J by 1 base, with 7 bases between the two germline ends. The germline V gene encodes CDR1 MGHDK and CDR2 SYGVNS. CDR3 length: 12 residues. The CDR3 loop reads CASIRGNTEAFF. The CDR3 DNA reads TGTGCCAGCATCCGGGGGAACACTGAAGCTTTCTTT.

This chain uses TRBV15 with TRBJ2-1, with D maybe TRBD2 (5 bases). Trimming pared 4 bases from V and 8 bases from J, leaving 12 bases between. CDR1 LNHNV and CDR2 YYDKDF come from the germline V gene (reference sequence). There are 13 residues in the CDR3. CDR3 nucleotides: TGTGCCACCAGCACTGACGAGGGTGATGAGCAGTTCTTC. As protein: CATSTDEGDEQFF.

The gene calls are TRBV6-5 and TRBJ2-7; TRBD1 might be the D (7 bases). Trimming took off 2 bases at V and 0 bases at J, with 14 bases between the two ends. CDR1 MNHEY and CDR2 SVGAGI come from the germline V gene. The CDR3 covers 16 residues. The CDR3 coding sequence is TGTGCCAGCAGTTACGAGTCCAGGGGGGCCTCCTACGAGCAGTACTTC. Its protein is CASSYESRGASYEQYF.

This rearrangement joins TRBV7-2 to TRBJ1-2; maybe TRBD1 (5 bases). The CDR3 is 16 residues long. From germline, CDR1 is SGHTA and CDR2 FQGNSA. The V and J ends lost 6 bases and 2 bases respectively, with 19 bases between them. CDR3 residues: CASSSPRVEWNYGYTF. DNA for the CDR3: TGTGCCAGCAGTTCCCCCAGGGTGGAATGGAACTATGGCTACACCTTC.

This clone was seen once. This chain uses TRBV19 with TRBJ2-1, with 11 bases identical to TRBD2. J was trimmed by 4 bases and V by 6 bases; bases with no gene match: 2. The germline V gene has CDR1 LNHDA and CDR2 SQIVND (reference sequence). The CDR3 spans 14 residues. CDR3 loop: CASRLAGGYNEQFF. The DNA of the CDR3 is TGTGCCAGTAGGTTAGCGGGAGGGTACAATGAGCAGTTCTTC.

The chain recombines TRBV4-3 with TRBJ2-5; D is unclear. From germline, CDR1 is LGHNA and CDR2 YSLEER. There are 14 residues in the CDR3. V lost 0 bases and J lost 2, with 7 bases in between. The CDR3 loop is CASSQDRRQETQYF. CDR3 sequence (DNA): TGCGCCAGCAGCCAAGACCGCAGACAAGAGACCCAGTACTTC.

The CDR3 sequence: CASRPFRGGRTEAFF. The CDR3 bases are TGTGCCAGCAGGCCCTTTAGGGGGGGTCGAACTGAAGCTTTCTTT. The V call is TRBV27, the J call TRBJ1-1, with D possibly matching TRBD1 (6 bases). The CDR3 runs to 15 residues. CDR1 and CDR2 from the germline V gene are MNHEY and SMNVEV (reference sequence). V was trimmed by 6 bases and J by 5 bases, leaving 19 bases between them.

This chain links TRBV9 with TRBJ1-2; 9 bases align to TRBD1. CDR1 and CDR2 (germline): SGDLS, YYNGEE. The V and J ends lost 0 bases and 0 bases, in that order; junction bases with no gene match: 18. CDR3 length equals 21 residues. CDR3 DNA sequence: TGTGCCAGCAGCGTAGGTGGGACAGGGTTGGGTCAAGGGAGCTCTAACTATGGCTACACCTTC. Residues: CASSVGGTGLGQGSSNYGYTF.

The chain links TRBV30 to TRBJ1-1; TRBD1 agrees at 10 bases. From germline, CDR1 is GTSNPN and CDR2 SVGIG (reference sequence). V lost 3 bases and J lost 4; bases outside the gene matches: 8. CDR3 length: 15 amino acids. The CDR3 bases are TGTGCCTGGAGGCCGGGACAGGGGTTGGGCACTGAAGCTTTCTTT. Its protein is CAWRPGQGLGTEAFF. Filled out from reference TRBV30 and TRBJ1-1, the complete variable domain reads SQTIHQWPATLVQPVGSPLSLECTVEGTSNPNLYWYRQAAGRGLQLLFYSVGIGQISSEVPQNLSASRPQDRQFILSSKKLLLSDSGFYLCAWRPGQGLGTEAFFGQGTRLTVV.